This record covers a single T cell receptor beta chain. The data belong to a study of PD-1 blockade in classical Hodgkin lymphoma. Produced via immunoSEQ multiplex PCR; TCRdb's table is partial and in-frame only. The table records around 36,000 clones, 87% of them present only once. Trimming stripped 3 bases from V and 0 bases from J, with 15 bases between. The CDR3 is made up of 16 amino acids. Germline V lookup: CDR1 MNHEY, CDR2 SMNVEV (reference sequence). Every patient relapsed after autologous stem cell transplantation, and brentuximab vedotin exposure varied. The sequence was collected from a human donor with classical Hodgkin lymphoma. The J gene is TRBJ2-7, the V gene TRBV27, with D perhaps TRBD1 (5 bases). This specimen consisted of peripheral blood mononuclear cells (PBMCs), obtained at baseline. The CDR3 here is CASSFGPPGNSYEQYF. The CDR3 coding sequence is TGTGCCAGCAGTTTTGGGCCCCCAGGGAACTCCTACGAGCAGTACTTC.